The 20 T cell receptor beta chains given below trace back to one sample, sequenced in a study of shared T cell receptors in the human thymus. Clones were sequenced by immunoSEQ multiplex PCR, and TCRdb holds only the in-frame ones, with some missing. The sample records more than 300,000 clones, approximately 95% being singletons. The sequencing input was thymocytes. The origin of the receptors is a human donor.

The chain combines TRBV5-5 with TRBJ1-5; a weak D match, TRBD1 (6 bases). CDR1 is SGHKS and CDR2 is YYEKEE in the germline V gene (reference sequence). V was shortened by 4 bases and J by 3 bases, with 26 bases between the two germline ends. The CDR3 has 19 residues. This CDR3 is CASSANTTAGQPYNQPQHF. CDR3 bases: TGTGCCAGCAGCGCGAATACCACTGCCGGACAGCCCTACAATCAGCCCCAGCATTTT.

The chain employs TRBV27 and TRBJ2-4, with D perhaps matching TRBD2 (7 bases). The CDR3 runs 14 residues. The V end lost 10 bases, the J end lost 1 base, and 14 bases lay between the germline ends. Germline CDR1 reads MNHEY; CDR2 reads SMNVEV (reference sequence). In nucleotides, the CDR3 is TGTGCCACCGGCGGGGGCTCGGCCAAAAACATTCAGTACTTC. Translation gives CATGGGSAKNIQYF.

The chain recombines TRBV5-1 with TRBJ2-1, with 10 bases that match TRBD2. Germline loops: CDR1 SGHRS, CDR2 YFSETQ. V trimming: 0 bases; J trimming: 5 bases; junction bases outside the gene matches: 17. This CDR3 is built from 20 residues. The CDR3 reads CASSLAVSAGGGSIHNEQFF. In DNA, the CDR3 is TGCGCCAGCAGCTTGGCCGTATCAGCGGGAGGGGGCTCAATACACAATGAGCAGTTCTTC.

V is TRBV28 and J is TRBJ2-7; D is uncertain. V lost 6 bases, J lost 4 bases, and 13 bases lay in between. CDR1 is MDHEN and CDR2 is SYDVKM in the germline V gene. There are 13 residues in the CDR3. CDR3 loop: CASSRMGWYEQYF. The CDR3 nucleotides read TGTGCCAGCAGCAGGATGGGTTGGTACGAGCAGTACTTC.

The CDR3 loop is CASSKVSLAGGLQETQYF. The CDR3 nucleotides read TGTGCCAGCAGCAAAGTTTCGCTAGCGGGAGGACTACAAGAGACCCAGTACTTC. The rearrangement links TRBV21-1 to TRBJ2-5; the table names TRBD2, a call not compared with the DNA. TRBV21-1 is classified as a pseudogene. The CDR3 loop spans 18 amino acids.

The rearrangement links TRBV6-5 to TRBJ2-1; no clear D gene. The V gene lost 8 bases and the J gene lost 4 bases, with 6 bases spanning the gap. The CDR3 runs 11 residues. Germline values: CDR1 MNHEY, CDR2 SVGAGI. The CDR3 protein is CASHSYNEQFF. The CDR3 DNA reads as TGTGCCAGCCACAGTTACAATGAGCAGTTCTTC.

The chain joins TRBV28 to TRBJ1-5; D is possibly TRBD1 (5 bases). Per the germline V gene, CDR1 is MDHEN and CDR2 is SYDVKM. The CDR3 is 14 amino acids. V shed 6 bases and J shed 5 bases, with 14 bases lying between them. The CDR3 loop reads CASSPSGGDQPQHF. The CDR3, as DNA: TGTGCCAGCAGCCCCTCGGGGGGAGATCAGCCCCAGCATTTT.

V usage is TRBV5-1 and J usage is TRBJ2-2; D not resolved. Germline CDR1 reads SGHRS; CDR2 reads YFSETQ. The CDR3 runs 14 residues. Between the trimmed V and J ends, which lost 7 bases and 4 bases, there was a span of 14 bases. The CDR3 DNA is TGCGCCAGCGTACTAACCGTCGGCACCGGGGAGCTGTTTTTT. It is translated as CASVLTVGTGELFF.

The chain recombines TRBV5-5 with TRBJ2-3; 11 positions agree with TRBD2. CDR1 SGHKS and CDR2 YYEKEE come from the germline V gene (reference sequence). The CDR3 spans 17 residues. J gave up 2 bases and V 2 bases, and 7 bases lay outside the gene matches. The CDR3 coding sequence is TGTGCCAGCAGCTTTAAACCGGGACTAGCGGCCACAGATACGCAGTATTTT. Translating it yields CASSFKPGLAATDTQYF.

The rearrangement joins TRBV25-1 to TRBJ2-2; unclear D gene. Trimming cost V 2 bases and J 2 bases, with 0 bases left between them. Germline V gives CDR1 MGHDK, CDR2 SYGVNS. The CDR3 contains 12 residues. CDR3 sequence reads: CASSENTGELFF. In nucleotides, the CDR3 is TGTGCCAGCAGTGAAAACACCGGGGAGCTGTTTTTT.

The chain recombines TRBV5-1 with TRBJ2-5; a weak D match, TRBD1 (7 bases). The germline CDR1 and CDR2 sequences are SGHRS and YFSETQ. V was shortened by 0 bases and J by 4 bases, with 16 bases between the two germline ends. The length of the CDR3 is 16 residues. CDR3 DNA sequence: TGCGCCAGCAGCTTGGCAGGGGGGAAGTCGGTAGAGACCCAGTACTTC. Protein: CASSLAGGKSVETQYF.

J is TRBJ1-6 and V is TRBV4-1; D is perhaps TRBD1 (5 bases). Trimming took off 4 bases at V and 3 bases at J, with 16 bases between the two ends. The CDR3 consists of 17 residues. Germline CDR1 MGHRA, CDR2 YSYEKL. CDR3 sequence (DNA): TGCGCCAGCAGCCGGGGCGTAGCCTACGACTATAATTCACCCCTCCACTTT. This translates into CASSRGVAYDYNSPLHF.

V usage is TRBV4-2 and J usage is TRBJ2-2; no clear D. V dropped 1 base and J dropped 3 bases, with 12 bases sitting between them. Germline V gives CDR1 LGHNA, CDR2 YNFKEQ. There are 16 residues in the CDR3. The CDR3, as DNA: TGTGCCAGCAGCCAAGCTCGCACGACGTACACCGGGGAGCTGTTTTTT. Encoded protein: CASSQARTTYTGELFF.

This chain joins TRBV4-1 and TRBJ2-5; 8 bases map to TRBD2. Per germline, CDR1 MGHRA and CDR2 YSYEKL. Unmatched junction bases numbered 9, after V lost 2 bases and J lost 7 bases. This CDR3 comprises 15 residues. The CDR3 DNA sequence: TGCGCCAGCAGCCAATCGGGAGGGTGCTTAGGGACCCAGTACTTC. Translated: CASSQSGGCLGTQYF.

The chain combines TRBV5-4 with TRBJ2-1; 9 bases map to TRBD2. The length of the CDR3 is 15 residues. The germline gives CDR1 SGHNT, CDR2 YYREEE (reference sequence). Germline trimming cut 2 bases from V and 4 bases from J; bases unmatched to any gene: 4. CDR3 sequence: CASSFAGGPYNEQFF. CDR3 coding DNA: TGTGCCAGCAGCTTCGCGGGAGGGCCTTACAATGAGCAGTTCTTC.

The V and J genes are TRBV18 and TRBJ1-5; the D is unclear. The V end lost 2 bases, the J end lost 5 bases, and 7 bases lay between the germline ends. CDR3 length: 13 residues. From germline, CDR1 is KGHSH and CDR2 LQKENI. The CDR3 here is CASSPSGHQPQHF. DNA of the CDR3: TGTGCCAGCTCACCATCCGGGCATCAGCCCCAGCATTTT.

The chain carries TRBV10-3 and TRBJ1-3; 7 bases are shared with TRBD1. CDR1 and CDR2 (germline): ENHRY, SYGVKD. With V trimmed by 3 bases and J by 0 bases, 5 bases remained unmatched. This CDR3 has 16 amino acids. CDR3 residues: CAISDPDRISGNTIYF. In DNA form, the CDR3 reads TGTGCCATCAGTGACCCGGACAGGATCTCTGGAAACACCATATATTTT.

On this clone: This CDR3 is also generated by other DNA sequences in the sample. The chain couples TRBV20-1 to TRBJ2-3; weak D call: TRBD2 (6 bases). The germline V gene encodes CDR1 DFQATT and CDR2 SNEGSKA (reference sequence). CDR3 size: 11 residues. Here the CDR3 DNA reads TGCAGCGCCCGGCGGGGAGATACGCAGTATTTT. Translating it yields CSARRGDTQYF.

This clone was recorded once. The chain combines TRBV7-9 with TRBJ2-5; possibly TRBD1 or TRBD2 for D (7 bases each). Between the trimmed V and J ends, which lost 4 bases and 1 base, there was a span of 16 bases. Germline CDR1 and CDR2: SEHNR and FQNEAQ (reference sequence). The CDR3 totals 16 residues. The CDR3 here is CASSSDREGIQETQYF. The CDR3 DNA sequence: TGTGCCAGCAGCTCCGACAGGGAGGGGATCCAAGAGACCCAGTACTTC.

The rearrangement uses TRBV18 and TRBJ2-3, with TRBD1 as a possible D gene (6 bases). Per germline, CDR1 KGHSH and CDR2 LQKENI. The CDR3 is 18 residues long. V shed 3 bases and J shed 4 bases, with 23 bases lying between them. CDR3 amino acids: CASSPYIIQGPMADTQYF. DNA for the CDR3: TGTGCCAGCTCACCCTATATCATACAGGGACCTATGGCAGATACGCAGTATTTT.